One and the same sample provided the 30 T cell receptor beta chains below, sequenced in a study of T cell changes during pregnancy in multiple sclerosis. Clones were sequenced by immunoSEQ multiplex PCR, and TCRdb holds only the in-frame ones, with some missing. Altogether 57,000 or so clones are present, under 95% being singletons, with the ten largest covering 1% to 1.5%. Specimen: peripheral blood, collected in the second trimester of pregnancy. These receptors came from a female donor with multiple sclerosis, enrolled in a pregnancy study.

This chain joins TRBV5-1 and TRBJ1-2; D ambiguous. The ends were cut back, 7 bases at V and 4 bases at J, with 11 bases in the middle. This CDR3 region has 12 residues. CDR1 and CDR2 from the germline V gene are SGHRS and YFSETQ. The CDR3 spells CASGERAYGYTF. The CDR3 nucleotides are TGCGCCAGCGGCGAGAGGGCCTATGGCTACACCTTC.

The rearrangement joins TRBV6-5 to TRBJ2-5; TRBD1 might be the D (5 bases). CDR3 size: 14 residues. The ends were cut back, 5 bases at V and 3 bases at J, with 13 bases in the middle. CDR1 and CDR2 (germline): MNHEY, SVGAGI. The CDR3 DNA sequence: TGTGCCAGCAGTACAACCCAGGGAAAAGAGACCCAGTACTTC. Encoded protein: CASSTTQGKETQYF.

V usage is TRBV4-1 and J usage is TRBJ2-1, with 8 nucleotides matching TRBD2. Germline V CDR1 and CDR2: MGHRA, YSYEKL. The J segment lost 2 bases and the V segment lost 4 bases, leaving 7 bases of the junction unmatched. CDR3 length: 16 residues. The CDR3 DNA is TGCGCCAGCAGCCGCCAGACGGGGGGGACCTACAATGAGCAGTTCTTC. The encoded protein is CASSRQTGGTYNEQFF.

The chain joins TRBV29-1 to TRBJ1-1, with D perhaps matching TRBD1 (5 bases). The CDR3 is made up of 14 amino acids. Germline V lookup: CDR1 SQVTM, CDR2 ANQGSEA. Trimming removed 4 bases from V and 0 bases from J, with 12 bases in between. As DNA, the CDR3 is TGCAGCGTTGGCGGCCCAGGGATGAACACTGAAGCTTTCTTT. Translation gives CSVGGPGMNTEAFF.

J is TRBJ1-1 and V is TRBV9, with D maybe TRBD1 (5 bases). Germline-derived CDR1 and CDR2 are SGDLS and YYNGEE. The CDR3 extends over 16 amino acids. V was trimmed by 3 bases and J by 5 bases, leaving 20 bases between them. The CDR3 sequence is CASSAVRAPDRTEAFF. CDR3 coding DNA: TGTGCCAGCAGCGCAGTCAGGGCGCCTGATCGGACTGAAGCTTTCTTT.

This chain uses TRBV19 with TRBJ1-1; D call uncertain. With 6 bases removed from V and 2 bases from J, the gap between germline ends came to 16 bases. The CDR3 spans 15 residues. The germline V gene encodes CDR1 LNHDA and CDR2 SQIVND (reference sequence). This chain's CDR3 is CASRPRGLTNTEAFF. As DNA, the CDR3 is TGTGCCAGTAGGCCACGTGGCCTTACCAACACTGAAGCTTTCTTT.

The chain employs TRBV29-1 and TRBJ1-5, with D perhaps TRBD1 (5 bases). Trimming removed 6 bases at V and 5 bases at J, with 14 bases between. Germline V CDR1 and CDR2: SQVTM, ANQGSEA. The CDR3 runs 13 residues. The chain's CDR3 is CSVQDNEHQPQHF. The CDR3 DNA sequence: TGCAGCGTCCAGGACAACGAACATCAGCCCCAGCATTTT.

This clone was picked up a small number of times. V is TRBV7-3 and J is TRBJ2-2; D might be TRBD1 (6 bases). CDR1 is SGHTA, CDR2 FQGTGA, per germline. The CDR3 spans 13 residues. Trimming shortened V by 5 bases and J by 3 bases, and 7 bases separated the two germline ends. The CDR3 region is CASSQGHTGELFF. The CDR3 nucleotides are TGTGCCAGCAGCCAGGGGCACACCGGGGAGCTGTTTTTT.

This clone was seen a single time. The rearrangement uses TRBV19 and TRBJ2-7, with TRBD2 matching 14 bases. Unmatched junction bases numbered 8, after V lost 4 bases and J lost 6 bases. CDR1 is LNHDA, CDR2 SQIVND, per germline (reference sequence). The CDR3 spans 16 residues. The CDR3 spells CASSKGLAGGRLEQYF. CDR3 nucleotide sequence: TGTGCCAGTAGTAAAGGACTAGCGGGGGGCCGTCTCGAGCAGTACTTC. Full variable domain (missing parts from reference TRBV19 and TRBJ2-7): DGGITQSPKYLFRKEGQNVTLSCEQNLNHDAMYWYRQDPGQGLRLIYYSQIVNDFQKGDIAEGYSVSREKKESFPLTVTSAQKNPTAFYLCASSKGLAGGRLEQYFGPGTRLTVT.

This chain uses TRBV27 with TRBJ2-1, with 13 bases matching TRBD2. Germline trimming cut 7 bases from V and 6 bases from J; bases unmatched to any gene: 9. Germline-derived CDR1 and CDR2 are MNHEY and SMNVEV (reference sequence). CDR3 length: 16 residues. CDR3 in amino acids: CASTPTRLAGGNEQFF. The CDR3 bases are TGTGCCAGCACTCCAACTAGACTAGCGGGGGGCAATGAGCAGTTCTTC.

The chain links TRBV5-6 to TRBJ1-2; D not resolved. The CDR3 is made up of 14 amino acids. The germline CDR1 and CDR2 sequences are SGHDT and YYEEEE. Trimming left V 0 bases short and J 7 bases short, with 13 bases between. The DNA of the CDR3 is TGTGCCAGCAGCTTGGGGGCGGGGAATAGTGGCTACACCTTC. This translates into CASSLGAGNSGYTF. The whole variable domain, remainder taken from reference TRBV5-6 and TRBJ1-2, is DAGVTQSPTHLIKTRGQQVTLRCSPKSGHDTVSWYQQALGQGPQFIFQYYEEEERQRGNFPDRFSGHQFPNYSSELNVNALLLGDSALYLCASSLGAGNSGYTFGSGTRLTVV.

V is TRBV30 and J is TRBJ1-2; D remains unclear. This CDR3 contains 13 residues. V lost 1 base to trimming and J lost 4 bases, with 10 bases between them. Germline assignment: CDR1 GTSNPN and CDR2 SVGIG (reference sequence). DNA for the CDR3: TGTGCCTGGAGTGAGGAGATTAGCTATGGCTACACCTTC. It codes for CAWSEEISYGYTF.

The V call is TRBV5-1, the J call TRBJ1-4, with unresolved D. The CDR3 has 16 residues. In germline, CDR1 is SGHRS, CDR2 YFSETQ. V was shortened by 5 bases and J by 4 bases, with 18 bases between the two germline ends. The chain's CDR3 is CASSVRARGGNEKLFF. As DNA, the CDR3 is TGCGCCAGCAGTGTGAGGGCACGGGGAGGTAATGAAAAACTGTTTTTT. The full variable domain, rest sourced from reference TRBV5-1 and TRBJ1-4, is KAGVTQTPRYLIKTRGQQVTLSCSPISGHRSVSWYQQTPGQGLQFLFEYFSETQRNKGNFPGRFSGRQFSNSRSEMNVSTLELGDSALYLCASSVRARGGNEKLFFGSGTQLSVL.

This chain links TRBV7-9 with TRBJ1-1; possible D gene TRBD1, 5 bases. The CDR3 covers 15 residues. The V and J ends lost 5 bases and 2 bases respectively, with 15 bases between them. CDR1 SEHNR and CDR2 FQNEAQ come from the germline V gene (reference sequence). The CDR3 region is CASSPPGLGNTEAFF. In nucleotides, the CDR3 is TGTGCCAGCAGCCCCCCAGGGCTCGGAAACACTGAAGCTTTCTTT.

This clone was picked up one time. The V and J genes are TRBV11-3 and TRBJ2-1; 11 bases align to TRBD1. The junction had 5 bases not matched to a gene; V was cut back by 5 bases and J by 5 bases. Germline CDR1 reads SGHNT; CDR2 reads YENEEA. This CDR3 contains 15 residues. CDR3 region: CASSPLGQGDNEQFF. CDR3 bases: TGTGCCAGCAGCCCATTGGGACAGGGGGACAATGAGCAGTTCTTC.

The V call is TRBV6-5, the J call TRBJ2-1; 10 positions agree with TRBD2. The V and J ends lost 7 bases and 9 bases, in that order; junction bases with no gene match: 9. Germline V gene data show CDR1 as MNHEY and CDR2 as SVGAGI. The CDR3 is 14 amino acids. CDR3 amino acids: CASNSGTSVSEQFF. CDR3 bases: TGTGCCAGCAACTCCGGGACTAGCGTTAGTGAGCAGTTCTTC.

The J gene is TRBJ2-6, the V gene TRBV5-6, with D unresolved. Germline CDR1 reads SGHDT; CDR2 reads YYEEEE. V dropped 1 base and J dropped 0 bases, with 14 bases sitting between them. The CDR3 runs to 18 residues. For the CDR3, the DNA is TGTGCCAGCAGCTTGAAAGCCTCGTCCCTCTCTGGGGCCAACGTCCTGACTTTC. Its translation: CASSLKASSLSGANVLTF.

This chain connects TRBV7-2 to TRBJ1-5, with D possibly TRBD1 on 5 matching bases. V was shortened by 5 bases and J by 5 bases, with 10 bases between the two germline ends. This CDR3 has 13 residues. The germline gives CDR1 SGHTA, CDR2 FQGNSA. CDR3 coding DNA: TGTGCCAGCAGCCCGACGGGGGATCAGCCCCAGCATTTT. Protein sequence: CASSPTGDQPQHF.

The rearrangement joins TRBV5-1 to TRBJ2-7; 7 positions agree with TRBD2. Germline V gene sequence: CDR1 SGHRS, CDR2 YFSETQ. CDR3 length: 12 amino acids. With 7 bases clipped from V and 4 bases from J, the junction kept 5 bases outside the gene matches. This CDR3 reads CASSEGGYEQYF. As DNA, the CDR3 is TGCGCCAGCTCTGAGGGAGGGTACGAGCAGTACTTC.

This clone was detected only once. The chain employs TRBV2 and TRBJ1-3; TRBD1 might be the D (6 bases). V was clipped by 7 bases and J by 0 bases, with 10 bases between them. Looked up from germline, CDR1 is SNHLY and CDR2 is FYNNEI. CDR3 length: 14 residues. CDR3 protein: CASTRQVSGNTIYF. In DNA form, the CDR3 reads TGTGCCAGCACCCGACAGGTCTCTGGAAACACCATATATTTT.

The chain combines TRBV5-4 with TRBJ2-3; 7 bases agree with TRBD2. The CDR3 runs to 15 residues. CDR1 and CDR2 from the germline V gene are SGHNT and YYREEE (reference sequence). V gave up 1 base and J gave up 1 base; unmatched junction bases: 3. CDR3 protein: CASSLTSAGTDTQYF. CDR3 nucleotide sequence: TGTGCCAGCAGCTTGACTAGCGCAGGCACAGATACGCAGTATTTT.

The rearrangement links TRBV7-2 to TRBJ2-7, with TRBD1 identical over 7 bases. Trimming at V came to 5 bases and at J to 2 bases, leaving 9 bases not matched to a gene. This CDR3 has 15 amino acids. Germline values: CDR1 SGHTA, CDR2 FQGNSA. For the CDR3, the DNA is TGTGCCAGCAGCCCAAGACCGGGACAGACCTACGAGCAGTACTTC. Residues: CASSPRPGQTYEQYF.

The rearrangement links TRBV6-1 to TRBJ2-1; TRBD1 aligns across 7 bases. This CDR3 contains 16 residues. With 0 bases clipped from V and 7 bases from J, the junction kept 9 bases outside the gene matches. Germline V gene lookup returns CDR1 MNHNS and CDR2 SASEGT. CDR3 region: CASSEAPPGTANEQFF. The DNA of the CDR3 is TGTGCCAGCAGTGAAGCGCCTCCCGGGACAGCAAATGAGCAGTTCTTC.

The CDR3 region has the DNA TGCGCCAGCAGCTTGAATCTAGCGGGGAGATCTAGCACAGATACGCAGTATTTT. Translated, it gives CASSLNLAGRSSTDTQYF. This chain links TRBV5-1 with TRBJ2-3, with 9 bases lining up with TRBD2. The CDR3 loop spans 18 amino acids. The V gene's germline CDR1 is SGHRS and CDR2 YFSETQ. V gave up 1 base and J gave up 0 bases; unmatched junction bases: 9.

The chain carries TRBV28 and TRBJ1-6; D not certain. The ends were cut back, 5 bases at V and 3 bases at J, with 17 bases in the middle. Germline V gene data show CDR1 as MDHEN and CDR2 as SYDVKM. The CDR3 sequence is 17 residues long. The DNA for the CDR3 is TGTGCCAGCAGTCCCCCCCCAGGATCTTTCTATAATTCACCCCTCCACTTT. Amino acids: CASSPPPGSFYNSPLHF. Full variable domain (remainder filled in from reference TRBV28 and TRBJ1-6): DVKVTQSSRYLVKRTGEKVFLECVQDMDHENMFWYRQDPGLGLRLIYFSYDVKMKEKGDIPEGYSVSREKKERFSLILESASTNQTSMYLCASSPPPGSFYNSPLHFGNGTRLTVT.

This chain uses TRBV2 with TRBJ2-7; 9 positions agree with TRBD2. CDR1 is SNHLY, CDR2 FYNNEI, per germline. V dropped 3 bases and J dropped 3; count of bases not matched to a gene: 9. The CDR3 is made up of 16 amino acids. The CDR3 DNA reads TGTGCCAGCAGTGACCCAGCGGGGGGCCGAAGCTACGAGCAGTACTTC. Translation gives CASSDPAGGRSYEQYF.

V and J are TRBV6-1 and TRBJ2-7, with D possibly being TRBD2 (5 bases). Germline-derived CDR1 and CDR2 are MNHNS and SASEGT. This CDR3 comprises 15 residues. Trimming removed 6 bases at V and 0 bases at J, with 15 bases between. The CDR3 sequence: CASRILDWSSYEQYF. The CDR3 bases are TGTGCCAGCAGAATATTGGACTGGAGCTCCTACGAGCAGTACTTC.

J is TRBJ1-2 and V is TRBV5-6; 8 positions match TRBD1. This CDR3 spans 15 amino acids. Germline-derived CDR1 and CDR2 are SGHDT and YYEEEE. The V and J ends lost 9 bases and 0 bases, in that order; junction bases with no gene match: 10. Here the CDR3 reads CATRTGSGSNYGYTF. The DNA of the CDR3 is TGTGCCACAAGGACAGGGAGTGGGTCTAACTATGGCTACACCTTC.

This chain connects TRBV12-5 to TRBJ1-1; D unclear. From germline, CDR1 is LGHNT and CDR2 FRNRAP. V shed 9 bases and J shed 0 bases, with 20 bases lying between them. The CDR3 is made up of 16 amino acids. The CDR3 loop is CASHPFSTDMNTEAFF. The CDR3 nucleotides read TGTGCTAGCCACCCGTTCTCAACAGACATGAACACTGAAGCTTTCTTT. Using reference TRBV12-5 and TRBJ1-1 for the parts outside the CDR3, the full variable domain is DARVTQTPRHKVTEMGQEVTMRCQPILGHNTVFWYRQTMMQGLELLAYFRNRAPLDDSGMPKDRFSAEMPDATLATLKIQPSEPRDSAVYFCASHPFSTDMNTEAFFGQGTRLTVV.

This clone occurred once. The rearrangement links TRBV5-1 to TRBJ1-2, with D unresolved. The V end was cut by 7 bases, the J end by 0 bases, with 13 bases between. The CDR3 has 14 residues. CDR1 SGHRS and CDR2 YFSETQ come from the germline V gene. CDR3 coding DNA: TGCGCCAGCTCCTTTTCTCACACTAACTATGGCTACACCTTC. Its protein product is CASSFSHTNYGYTF.